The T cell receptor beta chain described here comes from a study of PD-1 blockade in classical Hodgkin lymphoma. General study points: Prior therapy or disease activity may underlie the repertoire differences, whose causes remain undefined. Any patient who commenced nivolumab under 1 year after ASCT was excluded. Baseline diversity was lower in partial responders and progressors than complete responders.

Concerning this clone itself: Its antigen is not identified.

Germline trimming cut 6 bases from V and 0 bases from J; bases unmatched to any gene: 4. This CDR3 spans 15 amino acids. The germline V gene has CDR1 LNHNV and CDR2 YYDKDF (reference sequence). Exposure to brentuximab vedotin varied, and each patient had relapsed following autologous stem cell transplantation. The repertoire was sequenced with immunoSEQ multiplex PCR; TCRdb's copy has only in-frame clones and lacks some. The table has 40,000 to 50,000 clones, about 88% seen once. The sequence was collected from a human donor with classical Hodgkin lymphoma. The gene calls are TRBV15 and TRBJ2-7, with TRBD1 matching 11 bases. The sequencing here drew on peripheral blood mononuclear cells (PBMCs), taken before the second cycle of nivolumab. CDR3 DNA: TGTGCCACCAGAGGGACAGGGGGGATCTCCTACGAGCAGTACTTC. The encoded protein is CATRGTGGISYEQYF.